Listed below are T cell receptor beta chains from one sample, sequenced in a study of blood T cells in healthy people across ages. In TCRdb, the 5' RACE reads were re-called with MiXCR into one record per CDR3 protein. Of fewer than 800,000 distinct CDR3 sequences listed, approximately 49% were seen once; the top ten hold 30% to 40%. Sequencing input: blood. The receptors come from a woman in her fifties or sixties in good health. Each CDR3 is given with its conserved first and last residue. Fields, in order: clone size, V gene, J gene, D gene, CDR3 DNA, CDR3 protein. A D gene is named only where the DNA matches it firmly. A row's size may be missing; if present it is once, few, many or a size class.

clone size: few
V gene: TRBV7-2
J gene: TRBJ2-7
D gene: TRBD2
CDR3 DNA: TGTGCCAGCAGCTTCGGGACTAGCGGGAGGTTCCTATCCTACGAGCAGTACTTC
CDR3 protein: CASSFGTSGRFLSYEQYF

clone size: .
V gene: TRBV20-1
J gene: TRBJ1-2
D gene: .
CDR3 DNA: TGCAGTGCTAGGCACTCTGCTAACTATGGCTACACCTTC
CDR3 protein: CSARHSANYGYTF

clone size: .
V gene: TRBV20-1
J gene: TRBJ2-5
D gene: .
CDR3 DNA: TGCAGTGCTAATGGGGGGTTCCCAGGGGCCCAAGAGACCCAGTACTTC
CDR3 protein: CSANGGFPGAQETQYF

clone size: few
V gene: TRBV29-1
J gene: TRBJ2-5
D gene: .
CDR3 DNA: TGCACCTCGAGCTACTCCCAAGAGACCCAGTACTTC
CDR3 protein: CTSSYSQETQYF

clone size: .
V gene: TRBV7-2
J gene: TRBJ1-1
D gene: .
CDR3 DNA: TGTGCCAGCAGCTTAGCAAGTCAGGGTTCAGGTGGCACTGAAGCTTTCTTT
CDR3 protein: CASSLASQGSGGTEAFF

clone size: once
V gene: TRBV6-2/TRBV6-3
J gene: TRBJ2-6
D gene: .
CDR3 DNA: TGTGCCAGCAGTTACGAGGGCAAAATCTCTGGGGCCAACGTCCTGACTTTC
CDR3 protein: CASSYEGKISGANVLTF

clone size: many
V gene: TRBV2
J gene: TRBJ2-1
D gene: .
CDR3 DNA: TGTGCCAGCAGTACTCTAGCCCTCGGTGAGCAGTTCTTC
CDR3 protein: CASSTLALGEQFF

clone size: .
V gene: TRBV12-3/TRBV12-4
J gene: TRBJ2-1
D gene: TRBD2
CDR3 DNA: TGTGCCAGCAGTTTATTGTCGGCGGGAGGGCCGGCCAATGAGCAGTTCTTC
CDR3 protein: CASSLLSAGGPANEQFF

clone size: .
V gene: TRBV7-2
J gene: TRBJ2-1
D gene: TRBD1
CDR3 DNA: TGTGCCAGCACGGACAGGGCCTACAACAATGAGCAGTTCTTC
CDR3 protein: CASTDRAYNNEQFF

clone size: .
V gene: TRBV28
J gene: TRBJ2-7
D gene: TRBD2
CDR3 DNA: TGTGCCAGCAGTTCCCCCGCTAGGGAGGGCTACGAGCAGTACTTC
CDR3 protein: CASSSPAREGYEQYF

clone size: .
V gene: TRBV15
J gene: TRBJ2-7
D gene: .
CDR3 DNA: TGTGCCACCAGTCCCCGTTCCCTCTACGAGCAGTACTTC
CDR3 protein: CATSPRSLYEQYF

clone size: .
V gene: TRBV4-3
J gene: TRBJ2-7
D gene: .
CDR3 DNA: TGCGCCAACAGCCAAGATCGTGGGCCTTCCTACGAGCAGTACTTC
CDR3 protein: CANSQDRGPSYEQYF

clone size: few
V gene: TRBV7-2
J gene: TRBJ2-7
D gene: TRBD2
CDR3 DNA: TGTGCCAGCAGCTTGGTAGTCGTTGCGGGTAGCGGGTCCTACGAGCAGTACTTC
CDR3 protein: CASSLVVVAGSGSYEQYF

clone size: .
V gene: TRBV7-2
J gene: TRBJ2-7
D gene: .
CDR3 DNA: TGTGGCAGCAGCCCACGACGGAGCTACGAGCAGTACTTC
CDR3 protein: CGSSPRRSYEQYF

clone size: few
V gene: TRBV18
J gene: TRBJ1-5
D gene: .
CDR3 DNA: TGTGCCAGCTCACCACCGGGCGGAAACCATCAGCCCCAGCATTTT
CDR3 protein: CASSPPGGNHQPQHF

clone size: once
V gene: TRBV5-6
J gene: TRBJ2-2
D gene: TRBD1
CDR3 DNA: TGTGCCAGCAGCCCAGACAGGGGGCATACCGGGGAGCTGTTTTTT
CDR3 protein: CASSPDRGHTGELFF

clone size: few
V gene: TRBV3-1
J gene: TRBJ2-7
D gene: .
CDR3 DNA: TGTGCCAGCAGCCAAGGATGGGGACTTATGTGGGGCGAGCAGTACTTC
CDR3 protein: CASSQGWGLMWGEQYF

clone size: few
V gene: TRBV20-1
J gene: TRBJ2-7
D gene: TRBD1
CDR3 DNA: TGCAGTGCTAGAGAGGACAGGTGGAGCTCCTACGAGCAGTACTTC
CDR3 protein: CSAREDRWSSYEQYF

clone size: .
V gene: TRBV20-1
J gene: TRBJ2-1
D gene: .
CDR3 DNA: TGCAGTACTCCAGCCCGGACCCGGTACAATGAGCAGTTCTTC
CDR3 protein: CSTPARTRYNEQFF

clone size: .
V gene: TRBV27
J gene: TRBJ2-4
D gene: .
CDR3 DNA: TGTGCCAGCAGTTCCCTTCCCCCCGGTAGCGCCAAAAACATTCAGTACTTC
CDR3 protein: CASSSLPPGSAKNIQYF

clone size: .
V gene: TRBV28
J gene: TRBJ2-1
D gene: .
CDR3 DNA: TGTGCCAGCAGTTTACGGCGGGAGCAGTTCTTC
CDR3 protein: CASSLRREQFF

clone size: .
V gene: TRBV4-1
J gene: TRBJ2-1
D gene: TRBD2
CDR3 DNA: TGCGCCAGCAGCCAAATCACCGGACTAGCGGGAGGGAATGAGCAGTTCTTC
CDR3 protein: CASSQITGLAGGNEQFF

clone size: .
V gene: TRBV2
J gene: TRBJ1-1
D gene: .
CDR3 DNA: TGTGCCAGCAGTGAAGACAGGCAGAACACTGAAGCTTTCTTT
CDR3 protein: CASSEDRQNTEAFF

clone size: many
V gene: TRBV3-1
J gene: TRBJ2-5
D gene: .
CDR3 DNA: TGTGCCAGCAGCCAAGAGGGGCGGATCCAGTACTTC
CDR3 protein: CASSQEGRIQYF

clone size: .
V gene: TRBV11-2
J gene: TRBJ2-5
D gene: TRBD2
CDR3 DNA: TGTGCCAGCAGCTTAAGTAGGGGTAGCGGGATCCGAAGGTACCAAGAGACCCAGTACTTC
CDR3 protein: CASSLSRGSGIRRYQETQYF

clone size: few
V gene: TRBV6-6
J gene: TRBJ2-7
D gene: TRBD2
CDR3 DNA: TGTGCCAGCACTTTACAACTAGCGGGAGCGCCCGAGCAGTACTTC
CDR3 protein: CASTLQLAGAPEQYF

clone size: .
V gene: TRBV12-3/TRBV12-4
J gene: TRBJ1-5
D gene: .
CDR3 DNA: TGTGCCAGCAGTTTTAGTGGGGCTGTGGATCAGCCCCAGCATTTT
CDR3 protein: CASSFSGAVDQPQHF

clone size: .
V gene: TRBV28
J gene: TRBJ2-7
D gene: .
CDR3 DNA: TGTGCCAGCGCCGAGGGACCCTCCTACGAGCAGTACTTC
CDR3 protein: CASAEGPSYEQYF

clone size: .
V gene: TRBV7-2
J gene: TRBJ2-7
D gene: .
CDR3 DNA: TGTGCCAGCGGAGCTAGCGGTCCAGGGGCCCAGTACTTC
CDR3 protein: CASGASGPGAQYF

clone size: .
V gene: TRBV5-6
J gene: TRBJ2-1
D gene: .
CDR3 DNA: TGTGCCAGCAGCTTACTAGCCTCACCTGCCACGGAGCAGTTCTTC
CDR3 protein: CASSLLASPATEQFF

clone size: .
V gene: TRBV5-1
J gene: TRBJ2-3
D gene: TRBD2
CDR3 DNA: TGCGCCAGCAGCTTGGGAGAACTAGCGGTGGATACGCAGTATTTT
CDR3 protein: CASSLGELAVDTQYF

clone size: .
V gene: TRBV5-5
J gene: TRBJ1-4
D gene: .
CDR3 DNA: TGTGCCAGCAGCCACCCCACAGGGAGCTCTCGCGAAAAACTGTTTTTT
CDR3 protein: CASSHPTGSSREKLFF

clone size: .
V gene: TRBV2
J gene: TRBJ2-1
D gene: .
CDR3 DNA: TGTGCCAGCAGTCTCACAGCGGTTGAGCAGTTCTTC
CDR3 protein: CASSLTAVEQFF

clone size: few
V gene: TRBV20-1
J gene: TRBJ1-4
D gene: .
CDR3 DNA: TGCAGTGTGAAGGACAGTCGGAATGAAAAACTGTTTTTT
CDR3 protein: CSVKDSRNEKLFF

clone size: .
V gene: TRBV6-2/TRBV6-3
J gene: TRBJ1-5
D gene: TRBD1
CDR3 DNA: TGTGCCAGCCGGTCCCATTGGACAGGGACTGGCAATCAGCCCCAGCATTTT
CDR3 protein: CASRSHWTGTGNQPQHF

clone size: .
V gene: TRBV12-3/TRBV12-4
J gene: TRBJ2-7
D gene: .
CDR3 DNA: TGTGCCAGCAGTTCCCGGGACAAATACTACGAGCAGTACTTC
CDR3 protein: CASSSRDKYYEQYF

clone size: few
V gene: TRBV28
J gene: TRBJ2-7
D gene: .
CDR3 DNA: TGTGCCAGCAGTTCGATCGGCAGGGGTGACTACGAGCAGTACTTC
CDR3 protein: CASSSIGRGDYEQYF

clone size: .
V gene: TRBV28
J gene: TRBJ2-7
D gene: .
CDR3 DNA: TGTGCCAGCAGTTTAGGGGGGTGGTCATCTCAGCAGTACTTC
CDR3 protein: CASSLGGWSSQQYF

clone size: .
V gene: TRBV29-1
J gene: TRBJ2-2
D gene: .
CDR3 DNA: TGCAGCGTCGCCGGGATCTACACCGGGGAGCTGTTTTTT
CDR3 protein: CSVAGIYTGELFF

clone size: .
V gene: TRBV18
J gene: TRBJ2-1
D gene: .
CDR3 DNA: TGTGCCAGCTCACCACGAGCGCGTGGGAGCTACAATGAGCAGTTCTTC
CDR3 protein: CASSPRARGSYNEQFF

clone size: many
V gene: TRBV20-1
J gene: TRBJ1-5
D gene: TRBD1
CDR3 DNA: TGCAGTGCTAGGGGACAGGGGAGCCAAAGCAATCAGCCCCAGCATTTT
CDR3 protein: CSARGQGSQSNQPQHF

clone size: few
V gene: TRBV9
J gene: TRBJ2-5
D gene: TRBD2
CDR3 DNA: TGTGCCAGCAGCAAAGGGACTAGCGCGCAAGAGACCCAGTACTTC
CDR3 protein: CASSKGTSAQETQYF

clone size: .
V gene: TRBV9
J gene: TRBJ2-7
D gene: .
CDR3 DNA: TGTGCCAGCAACCCAGGCCCAGACACAGATACGCAGTACTTC
CDR3 protein: CASNPGPDTDTQYF

clone size: .
V gene: TRBV7-2
J gene: TRBJ2-1
D gene: TRBD2
CDR3 DNA: TGTGCCAGCAGCACGGCGTGGGGGACTAGCGGGAAGGGTGAGCAGTTCTTC
CDR3 protein: CASSTAWGTSGKGEQFF

clone size: .
V gene: TRBV20-1
J gene: TRBJ2-5
D gene: TRBD1
CDR3 DNA: TGCAGTGCCCAGGATCCGACAGGGCGCCCTCCGGTAGAGACCCAGTACTTC
CDR3 protein: CSAQDPTGRPPVETQYF

clone size: .
V gene: TRBV7-9
J gene: TRBJ2-7
D gene: TRBD2
CDR3 DNA: TGTGCCAGCAGACCCATAGCGGGAGCCTCCTACGAGCAGTACTTC
CDR3 protein: CASRPIAGASYEQYF

clone size: .
V gene: TRBV25-1
J gene: TRBJ2-3
D gene: .
CDR3 DNA: TGTGCCAGCAGTCGGGGCGGAACACCGGATACGCAGTATTTT
CDR3 protein: CASSRGGTPDTQYF

clone size: .
V gene: TRBV7-2
J gene: TRBJ1-1
D gene: TRBD1
CDR3 DNA: TGTGCCAGCACCACACAGGGGGTCATGAACACTGAAGCTTTCTTT
CDR3 protein: CASTTQGVMNTEAFF

clone size: .
V gene: TRBV11-2
J gene: TRBJ2-5
D gene: .
CDR3 DNA: TGTGCCAGCAGACCGACCATCAGGGGAGTGGGGGAGACCCAGTACTTC
CDR3 protein: CASRPTIRGVGETQYF

clone size: few
V gene: TRBV4-3
J gene: TRBJ2-5
D gene: TRBD1
CDR3 DNA: TGCGCCAGCAGCCCCGGCGGGCAGGGGGCATTAGAGACCCAGTACTTC
CDR3 protein: CASSPGGQGALETQYF

clone size: .
V gene: TRBV7-3
J gene: TRBJ2-1
D gene: TRBD1
CDR3 DNA: TGTGCCAGCAGCTTGGGGACAGGGAGGTCCTACAATGAGCAGTTCTTC
CDR3 protein: CASSLGTGRSYNEQFF

clone size: .
V gene: TRBV27
J gene: TRBJ1-1
D gene: .
CDR3 DNA: TGTGCCAGCAGTTTAAGTCAGGGGACTGAAGCTTTCTTT
CDR3 protein: CASSLSQGTEAFF

clone size: .
V gene: TRBV4-2
J gene: TRBJ1-4
D gene: .
CDR3 DNA: TGTGCCAGCAGCCAGCTGAGAGAGCAGGATCGACTGTTTTTT
CDR3 protein: CASSQLREQDRLFF

clone size: few
V gene: TRBV11-3
J gene: TRBJ2-3
D gene: .
CDR3 DNA: TGTGCCAGCAGCTTAGTCGGGAGTTCGGGAGATACGCAGTATTTT
CDR3 protein: CASSLVGSSGDTQYF

clone size: .
V gene: TRBV28
J gene: TRBJ1-3
D gene: .
CDR3 DNA: TGTGCCAGTCGGTTTTCGGGCCTGGACTCTGGAAACACCATATATTTT
CDR3 protein: CASRFSGLDSGNTIYF

clone size: .
V gene: TRBV6-2/TRBV6-3
J gene: TRBJ2-7
D gene: .
CDR3 DNA: TGTGCCAGCAGCCCCGGACGAGCGGTGCTAAGCGAGCAGTACTTC
CDR3 protein: CASSPGRAVLSEQYF

clone size: .
V gene: TRBV28
J gene: TRBJ1-2
D gene: TRBD1
CDR3 DNA: TGTGCCAGCAGTTTACTTCGGGACAGAGGAAACTATGGCTACACCTTC
CDR3 protein: CASSLLRDRGNYGYTF

clone size: .
V gene: TRBV28
J gene: TRBJ2-1
D gene: .
CDR3 DNA: TGTGCCAGCATAAGAGGGTCCAATGAGCAGTTCTTC
CDR3 protein: CASIRGSNEQFF

clone size: .
V gene: TRBV6-5
J gene: TRBJ2-1
D gene: .
CDR3 DNA: TGTGCCAGCAGTTACATCTTTGGTGAGCAGTTCTTC
CDR3 protein: CASSYIFGEQFF

clone size: .
V gene: TRBV5-1
J gene: TRBJ1-2
D gene: TRBD1
CDR3 DNA: TGCGCCAGCAGCTTGCAGACAGGGGGCGGCTACGGCTACACCTTC
CDR3 protein: CASSLQTGGGYGYTF